This T cell receptor beta chain was identified during a study of technical replicates of blood from a few donors. The data were produced by immunoSEQ multiplex PCR, yet TCRdb's version contains in-frame clones alone and is incomplete. Of 11,000 or so clones listed, approximately 94% are singletons. The CDR3 is 16 residues long. Germline lookup yields CDR1 SGHRS and CDR2 YFSETQ. V lost 2 bases to trimming and J lost 0 bases; unmatched junction nucleotides: 7. The specimen sequenced was PBMCs. The sequence derives from a human donor in good health. The gene calls are TRBV5-1 and TRBJ1-1, with TRBD1 matching over 7 bases. CDR3 sequence (DNA): TGCGCCAGCAGCTTTGGAACAGGGGAATTGAACACTGAAGCTTTCTTT. Protein: CASSFGTGELNTEAFF.